The text below deals with one T cell receptor beta chain. Its antigen is still unknown. cDNA synthesis used the whole RNA isolate, giving expressed TCRB sequences. Some clones are missing from TCRdb's copy, which holds only in-frame ones; the method was immunoSEQ multiplex PCR. The profile shows approximately 730,000 clones, 13% of them singletons. This specimen belongs to a study of beta chain features in type 1 diabetes. Study-level findings and limits: Among patients with Type 1 diabetes, TCRB CDR3s were moderately but significantly shorter in every one of the four CD4+ subsets.

Each sorted population was over 95% pure. Trimming left V 4 bases short and J 2 bases short, with 13 bases between. The CDR3 consists of 14 residues. Germline V lookup: CDR1 SGHNT, CDR2 YYREEE (reference sequence). Sequenced sample: naive CD4+ T cells from blood. The sequence came from a man aged 18-30 years with type 1 diabetes. J is TRBJ2-7 and V is TRBV5-4; D call uncertain. Here the CDR3 DNA reads TGTGCCAGCAGCCTTACAGATCCTCCCTACGAGCAGTACTTC. Its translation is CASSLTDPPYEQYF. The whole variable domain, filled in from reference TRBV5-4 and TRBJ2-7, reads ETGVTQSPTHLIKTRGQQVTLRCSSQSGHNTVSWYQQALGQGPQFIFQYYREEENGRGNFPPRFSGLQFPNYSSELNVNALELDDSALYLCASSLTDPPYEQYFGPGTRLTVT.